These 27 T cell receptor beta chains were all obtained from the same sample, sequenced in a study of T cell responses to AZD1222 COVID-19 vaccine. TCRdb's table, derived via immunoSEQ multiplex PCR, lists solely in-frame clones and lacks some. The sample includes roughly 150,000 clones, roughly 89% of them seen just once. Sequencing used peripheral blood, obtained on day 0 of AZD1222 vaccination. The receptors come from an adult in good health.

CDR3 sequence: CASSLTGTDTQYF. The CDR3 DNA is TGTGCCAGCAGCTTGACAGGCACAGATACGCAGTATTTT. This chain joins TRBV7-3 and TRBJ2-3, with D perhaps matching TRBD1 (5 bases). Between the trimmed V and J ends, which lost 3 bases and 1 base, there was a span of 5 bases. Germline-derived CDR1 and CDR2 are SGHTA and FQGTGA. The CDR3 is 13 amino acids. Supplemented by reference TRBV7-3 and TRBJ2-3, the full variable domain reads GAGVSQTPSNKVTEKGKYVELRCDPISGHTALYWYRQSLGQGPEFLIYFQGTGAADDSGLPNDRFFAVRPEGSVSTLKIQRTERGDSAVYLCASSLTGTDTQYFGPGTRLTVL.

The chain has TRBV6-6 and TRBJ1-3; tentatively, D is TRBD1 (5 bases). Trimming took off 8 bases at V and 4 bases at J, with 15 bases between the two ends. Germline CDR1 and CDR2: MNHNY and SVGAGI (reference sequence). The CDR3 extends over 14 amino acids. Here the CDR3 reads CASRLGGGGNTIYF. The DNA of the CDR3 is TGTGCCAGCCGCCTGGGGGGAGGAGGAAACACCATATATTTT.

In nucleotides, the CDR3 is TGTGCCAGCAGCTTGGCGGGCGGTTCGACGGCCCTCCACTTT. Translation gives CASSLAGGSTALHF. This sequence joins TRBV5-5 and TRBJ1-6; D is ambiguous. CDR1 SGHKS and CDR2 YYEKEE come from the germline V gene (reference sequence). This CDR3 region has 14 residues. V was shortened by 0 bases and J by 14 bases, with 15 bases between the two germline ends.

The CDR3 nucleotides are TGTGCCTGGAGTCCTGGGGGGGAAAAACTGTTTTTT. This translates into CAWSPGGEKLFF. The V call is TRBV30, the J call TRBJ1-4, with D possibly being TRBD1 (5 bases). The V end lost 2 bases, the J end lost 8 bases, and 9 bases lay between the germline ends. Germline lookup yields CDR1 GTSNPN and CDR2 SVGIG (reference sequence). This CDR3 contains 12 residues.

The chain links TRBV4-2 to TRBJ2-2; 7 bases are a match to TRBD1. The CDR3 consists of 18 residues. Germline values: CDR1 LGHNA, CDR2 YNFKEQ. Germline trimming cut 3 bases from V and 0 bases from J; bases unmatched to any gene: 10. The CDR3: CASSQTPGQLANTGELFF. The CDR3 coding sequence is TGTGCCAGCAGCCAGACCCCGGGACAGCTAGCGAACACCGGGGAGCTGTTTTTT.

The genes are TRBV25-1 and TRBJ1-2; tentatively, D is TRBD1 (6 bases). Trimming took 2 bases from V and 7 from J, leaving 11 bases between them. Germline V CDR1 and CDR2: MGHDK, SYGVNS. The CDR3 sequence is 13 residues long. This chain's CDR3 is CASSEQGISGYTF. In DNA form, the CDR3 reads TGTGCCAGCAGTGAACAGGGGATTAGTGGCTACACCTTC.

The chain employs TRBV28 and TRBJ1-3; D gene ambiguous. V lost 5 bases to trimming and J lost 1 base, with 18 bases between them. The CDR3 is made up of 17 amino acids. From germline, CDR1 is MDHEN and CDR2 SYDVKM. The CDR3 DNA reads TGTGCCAGCAGTGCGGGCCATTGGGGAGGTTCTGGAAACACCATATATTTT. Its translation is CASSAGHWGGSGNTIYF.

The chain uses TRBV10-2 and TRBJ2-5; D unclear. This CDR3 has 13 residues. The germline V gene has CDR1 WSHSY and CDR2 SAAADI. Trimming shortened V by 2 bases and J by 4 bases, and 8 bases separated the two germline ends. This chain's CDR3 is CASSELRRETQYF. DNA of the CDR3: TGCGCCAGCAGTGAGCTAAGGAGAGAGACCCAGTACTTC.

The chain recombines TRBV7-2 with TRBJ2-7; 9 positions match TRBD2. Germline CDR1 and CDR2: SGHTA and FQGNSA. Trimming at V came to 1 base and at J to 1 base, leaving 2 bases not matched to a gene. CDR3 length equals 15 residues. The CDR3, as DNA: TGTGCCAGCAGCTTAGGACTAGCGGCTTCCTACGAGCAGTACTTC. Amino acid sequence: CASSLGLAASYEQYF.

This chain connects TRBV5-1 to TRBJ2-7; no clear D gene. Germline-derived CDR1 and CDR2 are SGHRS and YFSETQ. CDR3 length equals 14 residues. V was cut by 0 bases and J by 5 bases, with 12 bases left in between. In nucleotides, the CDR3 is TGCGCCAGCAGCTTGGCCTTTAGCCCCCACGAGCAGTACTTC. This translates into CASSLAFSPHEQYF.

This chain joins TRBV15 and TRBJ1-1; D is unclear. V was clipped by 1 base and J by 3 bases, with 9 bases between them. This CDR3 contains 14 residues. From germline, CDR1 is LNHNV and CDR2 YYDKDF (reference sequence). This CDR3 reads CATSRVGSHTEAFF. Here the CDR3 DNA reads TGTGCCACCAGCAGAGTCGGCAGTCACACTGAAGCTTTCTTT.

Regarding this clone: Other DNA sequences in this sample translate to the same CDR3. The chain combines TRBV18 with TRBJ1-1, with TRBD1 as a possible D gene (6 bases). The V and J ends lost 6 bases and 1 base respectively, with 9 bases between them. The CDR3 covers 13 residues. Germline-derived CDR1 and CDR2 are KGHSH and LQKENI. The chain's CDR3 is CASSTGQNTEAFF. CDR3 nucleotide sequence: TGTGCCAGCTCCACGGGACAGAACACTGAAGCTTTCTTT.

The chain links TRBV30 to TRBJ1-3, with D uncertain. The germline V gene encodes CDR1 GTSNPN and CDR2 SVGIG (reference sequence). Trimming left V 1 base short and J 4 bases short, with 14 bases between. The CDR3 sequence is 15 residues long. The CDR3 spells CAWSGSGRAGNTIYF. In nucleotides, the CDR3 is TGTGCCTGGAGTGGGAGTGGAAGGGCCGGAAACACCATATATTTT.

The chain recombines TRBV3-1 (or the pseudogene TRBV3-2) with TRBJ2-7; 10 bases are a match to TRBD1. The CDR3 runs 13 residues. J gave up 7 bases and V 8 bases, and 8 bases lay outside the gene matches. In germline, CDR1 is LGHDT, CDR2 YNNKEL (reference sequence). The CDR3, as DNA: TGTGCCAGCGGGAGGCCGGGACAGGGGGAGCAGTACTTC. This gives the protein CASGRPGQGEQYF.

Only a few counts were recorded for this clone. V is TRBV6-5 and J is TRBJ1-2; perhaps TRBD1 as D (6 bases). The CDR3 extends over 14 amino acids. Per the germline V gene, CDR1 is MNHEY and CDR2 is SVGAGI. Deletions cut 4 bases from V and 2 bases from J, with 11 bases between. This CDR3 is CASSSPQGNYGYTF. The CDR3 region has the DNA TGTGCCAGCAGTTCCCCCCAGGGGAACTATGGCTACACCTTC.

V gene TRBV30 combines with J gene TRBJ2-2; no reliable D call. This CDR3 region has 13 residues. Trimming took 7 bases from V and 5 from J, leaving 14 bases between them. Germline CDR1 reads GTSNPN; CDR2 reads SVGIG (reference sequence). For the CDR3, the DNA is TGTGCCTCCTCGGTCCTTTGGACCGGGGAGCTGTTTTTT. Protein product: CASSVLWTGELFF.

The gene calls are TRBV4-3 and TRBJ1-1; D call uncertain. The germline V and J ends were trimmed by 4 bases and 5 bases, with 11 bases remaining between them. Per germline, CDR1 LGHNA and CDR2 YSLEER. This CDR3 spans 13 amino acids. The DNA of the CDR3 is TGCGCCAGCAGCCCAATGGCGGGGACTGAAGCTTTCTTT. Its translation is CASSPMAGTEAFF.

The rearrangement links TRBV7-2 to TRBJ2-5; 8 bases line up with TRBD1. In germline, CDR1 is SGHTA, CDR2 FQGNSA. The J segment lost 2 bases and the V segment lost 6 bases, leaving 2 bases of the junction unmatched. CDR3 length: 13 amino acids. The chain's CDR3 is CASSRDRQETQYF. In DNA, the CDR3 is TGTGCCAGCAGTCGGGACAGGCAAGAGACCCAGTACTTC.

V and J are TRBV7-9 and TRBJ2-1, with D possibly matching TRBD2 (7 bases). This CDR3 has 14 residues. Germline V gene sequence: CDR1 SEHNR, CDR2 FQNEAQ (reference sequence). Trimming left V 8 bases short and J 1 base short, with 12 bases between. CDR3 DNA sequence: TGTGCCAGCGGGGGGCGGGAGTCCTACAATGAGCAGTTCTTC. It yields the protein CASGGRESYNEQFF. The variable domain in full, with the rest retrieved from reference TRBV7-9 and TRBJ2-1, is DTGVSQNPRHKITKRGQNVTFRCDPISEHNRLYWYRQTLGQGPEFLTYFQNEAQLEKSRLLSDRFSAERPKGSFSTLEIQRTEQGDSAMYLCASGGRESYNEQFFGPGTRLTVL.

The CDR3: CASSEEGTAQETQYF. The CDR3, as DNA: TGTGCCAGCAGTGAAGAGGGGACTGCACAAGAGACCCAGTACTTC. V is TRBV2 and J is TRBJ2-5, with D tentatively TRBD2 (6 bases). Germline loops: CDR1 SNHLY, CDR2 FYNNEI. V lost 1 base and J 2 bases, leaving 11 bases between the germline ends. The CDR3 loop spans 15 amino acids.

The genes are TRBV7-9 and TRBJ2-7; possible D gene TRBD1, 5 bases. The CDR3 sequence is 14 residues long. Germline CDR1 SEHNR, CDR2 FQNEAQ (reference sequence). The ends were cut back, 5 bases at V and 1 base at J, with 12 bases in the middle. CDR3 sequence reads: CASSRPDRSYEQYF. CDR3 nucleotide sequence: TGTGCCAGCAGCCGACCAGACAGATCCTACGAGCAGTACTTC.

V usage is TRBV10-1 and J usage is TRBJ2-7; 10 bases are a match to TRBD2. The CDR3 spans 12 residues. Germline V gene lookup returns CDR1 WNHNN and CDR2 SYGVQD (reference sequence). J lost 4 bases, V lost 9 bases, and 3 bases had no gene match. The DNA for the CDR3 is TGCGCCAGGAGGACTAGCGGTTACGAGCAGTACTTC. Amino acids: CARRTSGYEQYF.

The chain links TRBV6-2 or TRBV6-3 to TRBJ2-3; D gene ambiguous. Germline CDR1 and CDR2: MNHEY and SVGEGT. This CDR3 comprises 15 residues. The germline V and J ends were trimmed by 0 bases and 2 bases, with 9 bases remaining between them. Written as DNA, the CDR3 is TGTGCCAGCAGTTACTCGGAGAGCGTCACAGATACGCAGTATTTT. Amino acid sequence: CASSYSESVTDTQYF.

V is TRBV19 and J is TRBJ1-4, with D tentatively TRBD1 (5 bases). CDR1 and CDR2 (germline): LNHDA, SQIVND (reference sequence). Trimming left V 6 bases short and J 8 bases short, with 19 bases between. This CDR3 has 15 residues. CDR3 in DNA: TGTGCCAGTAGCCCTGGGCGGTCGGGGCCCGAAAAACTGTTTTTT. It encodes CASSPGRSGPEKLFF.

As DNA, the CDR3 is TGTGCCAGCAGCCAAAGTCCGGAGGGGTATTACGAGCAGTACTTC. It specifies CASSQSPEGYYEQYF. The chain recombines TRBV3-1 (or the pseudogene TRBV3-2) with TRBJ2-7, with a possible D match to TRBD2 (6 bases). Germline CDR1 is LGHDT and CDR2 is YNNKEL (reference sequence). The CDR3 covers 15 residues. The V gene lost 2 bases and the J gene lost 4 bases, with 15 bases spanning the gap.

Regarding this clone: Other nucleotide sequences from this sample produce the same CDR3. The V call is TRBV7-3, the J call TRBJ2-2; D gene unclear. Germline CDR1 is SGHTA and CDR2 is FQGTGA. The CDR3 is 13 amino acids. V was clipped by 6 bases and J by 1 base, with 6 bases between them. DNA for the CDR3: TGTGCCAGCAGTCCCCGGAACACCGGGGAGCTGTTTTTT. Translated: CASSPRNTGELFF.

This chain connects TRBV7-2 to TRBJ1-2; possible D gene TRBD1, 5 bases. The CDR3 runs 15 residues. Germline-derived CDR1 and CDR2 are SGHTA and FQGNSA. The V end was cut by 6 bases, the J end by 5 bases, with 19 bases between. CDR3 loop: CASSLTRGGKYGYTF. The DNA of the CDR3 is TGTGCCAGCAGTTTAACGAGGGGAGGGAAATATGGCTACACCTTC. The entire variable domain, with the rest obtained from reference TRBV7-2 and TRBJ1-2, is as follows: GAGVSQSPSNKVTEKGKDVELRCDPISGHTALYWYRQSLGQGLEFLIYFQGNSAPDKSGLPSDRFSAERTGGSVSTLTIQRTQQEDSAVYLCASSLTRGGKYGYTFGSGTRLTVV.